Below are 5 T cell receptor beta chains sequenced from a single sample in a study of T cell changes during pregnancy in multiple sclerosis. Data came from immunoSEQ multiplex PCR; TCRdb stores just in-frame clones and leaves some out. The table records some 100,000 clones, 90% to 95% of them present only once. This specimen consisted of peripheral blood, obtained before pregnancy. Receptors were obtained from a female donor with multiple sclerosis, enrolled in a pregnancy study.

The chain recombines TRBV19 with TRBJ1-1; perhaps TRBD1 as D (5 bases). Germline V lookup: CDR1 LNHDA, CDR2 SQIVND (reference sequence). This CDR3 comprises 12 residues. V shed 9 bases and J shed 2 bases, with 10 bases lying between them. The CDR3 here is CASLGLNTEAFF. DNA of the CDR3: TGTGCCAGCTTGGGGCTTAACACTGAAGCTTTCTTT.

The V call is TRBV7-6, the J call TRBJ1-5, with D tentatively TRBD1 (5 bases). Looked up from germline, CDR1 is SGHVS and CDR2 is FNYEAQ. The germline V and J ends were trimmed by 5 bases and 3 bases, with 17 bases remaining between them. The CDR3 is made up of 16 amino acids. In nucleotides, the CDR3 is TGTGCCAGCAGCCCCGAAACCGACAGAATCAATCAGCCCCAGCATTTT. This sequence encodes CASSPETDRINQPQHF. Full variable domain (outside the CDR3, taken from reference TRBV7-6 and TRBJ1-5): GAGVSQSPRYKVTKRGQDVALRCDPISGHVSLYWYRQALGQGPEFLTYFNYEAQQDKSGLPNDRFSAERPEGSISTLTIQRTEQRDSAMYRCASSPETDRINQPQHFGDGTRLSIL.

CDR3: CASSPRLGETGELFF. The DNA of the CDR3 is TGTGCCAGCAGTCCCCGTTTAGGAGAAACCGGGGAGCTGTTTTTT. This sequence joins TRBV27 and TRBJ2-2; unclear D gene. The V end was cut by 5 bases, the J end by 5 bases, with 15 bases between. This CDR3 contains 15 residues. CDR1 and CDR2 (germline): MNHEY, SMNVEV (reference sequence).

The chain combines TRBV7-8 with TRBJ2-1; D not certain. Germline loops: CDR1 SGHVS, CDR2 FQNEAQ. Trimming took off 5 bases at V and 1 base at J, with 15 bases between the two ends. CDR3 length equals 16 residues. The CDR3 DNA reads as TGTGCCAGCAGCGCGATAGTGGTGTCTTCCTACAATGAGCAGTTCTTC. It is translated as CASSAIVVSSYNEQFF.

CDR3 sequence (DNA): TGTGCCAGCGCGTACGGGACAATAAAAGAGACCCAGTACTTC. This encodes CASAYGTIKETQYF. This chain links TRBV6-5 with TRBJ2-5, with D maybe TRBD1 (6 bases). The germline V and J ends were trimmed by 8 bases and 3 bases, with 16 bases remaining between them. The CDR3 contains 14 residues. Germline CDR1 MNHEY, CDR2 SVGAGI.